This is a list of T cell receptor beta chains from one sample in a study of T-cell reconstitution after alpha-beta-depleted transplantation in children. TCRdb re-called the PCR reads with MiXCR, one entry per CDR3 protein. The sample comprises 450,000 to 500,000 distinct CDR3 sequences, around 13% of which are singletons, and about 5.6% rests with the top ten. The specimen was PBMCs from the stem cell graft donor, collected from the stem cell graft. Receptors were obtained from a human donor who donated a stem cell graft to a child with combined immunodeficiency. Both conserved end residues are part of each CDR3. Each record gives: clone size, D gene, J gene, V gene, CDR3 DNA, CDR3 protein. D genes are given only for firm matches. Expanded clones are given a class, and other clones once, few, many or no size at all.

NA TRBD1 TRBJ1-6 TRBV12-3/TRBV12-4 TGTGCCAGCAGTTTCATGAGACAGGGGGAAGTTAATTCACCCCTCCACTTT CASSFMRQGEVNSPLHF
NA NA TRBJ2-3 TRBV12-3/TRBV12-4 TGTGCCAGCGGTCGCGAAGCGGGTTTTCCGTATTTT CASGREAGFPYF
NA NA TRBJ1-4 TRBV4-2 TGTGCCAGCAGCCAAGAACGTAGCGAAAAACTGTTTTTT CASSQERSEKLFF
NA NA TRBJ2-1 TRBV30 TGTGCCTGGAGCCTCTTGGCGGGCCGTTACAATGAGCAGTTCTTC CAWSLLAGRYNEQFF
few NA TRBJ1-4 TRBV29-1 TGCAGCGCCGGGGTCAGAAGTGAAAAACTGTTTTTT CSAGVRSEKLFF
NA NA TRBJ2-2 TRBV7-2 TGTGCCAGCAGCCCCCGCTGGGGAAACACCGGGGAGCTGTTTTTT CASSPRWGNTGELFF
few TRBD1 TRBJ2-3 TRBV9 TGTGCCAGCAGCGTAGCCCCGGGACAGAGCACAGATACGCAGTATTTT CASSVAPGQSTDTQYF
few NA TRBJ2-3 TRBV11-2 TGTGCCAGCAGCCCCGGGGAGCGGGTTGGGGATACGCAGTATTTT CASSPGERVGDTQYF
once NA TRBJ2-1 TRBV12-3/TRBV12-4 TGTGCCAGCAGTTTTCAAGGGGCGGGTTACAATGAGCAGTTCTTC CASSFQGAGYNEQFF
many NA TRBJ2-7 TRBV12-3/TRBV12-4 TGTGCCAGCAGTTTATATCAGGGCCACGAGCAGTACTTC CASSLYQGHEQYF
NA NA TRBJ2-5 TRBV6-2/TRBV6-3 TGTGCCAGCAGTTACAGGGGCGGGATTGGACTGGAGACCCAGTACTTC CASSYRGGIGLETQYF
NA TRBD1 TRBJ2-2 TRBV7-2 TGTGCCAGCAGCCACGACAGGGGTCGCGACACCGGGGAGCTGTTTTTT CASSHDRGRDTGELFF
few NA TRBJ1-5 TRBV6-1 TGTGCCAGCAGGAAAGCAGGGGAGGTTCAGCCCCAGCATTTT CASRKAGEVQPQHF
many NA TRBJ1-1 TRBV7-9 TGTGCCAGCAGCTCATTGTATGTGGGACCGCAGAACACTGAAGCTTTCTTT CASSSLYVGPQNTEAFF
NA TRBD2 TRBJ2-5 TRBV12-3/TRBV12-4 TGTGCCAGCAGTTTAGCGCTAGCGGGAGGTGGAGAGACCCAGTACTTC CASSLALAGGGETQYF
NA NA TRBJ2-3 TRBV7-2 TGTGCCAGCAGCTTACAGGTCGCCCCAGATACGCAGTATTTT CASSLQVAPDTQYF
many NA TRBJ1-1 TRBV7-2 TGTGCCAGCAGCCCAACACCCGGGACTGAAGCTTTCTTT CASSPTPGTEAFF
NA TRBD1 TRBJ2-7 TRBV11-1 TGTGCCAGCAGCCCCCGGACAGGGGGAGGTGAGCAGTACTTC CASSPRTGGGEQYF
many TRBD2 TRBJ2-2 TRBV7-3 TGTGCCAGCAGCCGAATAATAGCGGGAGGAGCCGGGGAGCTGTTTTTT CASSRIIAGGAGELFF
few NA TRBJ2-7 TRBV12-3/TRBV12-4 TGTGCCAGCAGTTTAGAGGGTAGAGAGCAGTACTTC CASSLEGREQYF
many NA TRBJ2-6 TRBV6-1 TGTGCCAGCAGTGCGGGCAGCTCTGGGGCCAACGTCCTGACTTTC CASSAGSSGANVLTF
few NA TRBJ2-1 TRBV30 TGTGCCTGGACGGCGGCGTCAGCCTACAATGAGCAGTTCTTC CAWTAASAYNEQFF
NA NA TRBJ2-1 TRBV7-3 TGTGCCAGCAGCTTAATGTGGGGCAATGAGCAGTTCTTC CASSLMWGNEQFF
few NA TRBJ2-3 TRBV18 TGTGCCAGCCGAAAGGACCCGCTACCAGATACGCAGTATTTT CASRKDPLPDTQYF
NA TRBD1 TRBJ2-1 TRBV11-2 TGTGCCAGCAGCTTAGTATGGGGACAGCTCTCCTACAATGAGCAGTTCTTC CASSLVWGQLSYNEQFF
few TRBD1 TRBJ2-5 TRBV6-2/TRBV6-3 TGTGCCAGCAGTTACTTTACACCAGGGGGAGAGACCCAGTACTTC CASSYFTPGGETQYF
few NA TRBJ1-5 TRBV7-8 TGTGCCAGCAGCTTAGCGTGGGGAGAGGGAGGCAATCAGCCCCAGCATTTT CASSLAWGEGGNQPQHF
many NA TRBJ2-7 TRBV9 TGTGCCAGCAGCGTAGCGTTCGGCCTTACCTACGAGCAGTACTTC CASSVAFGLTYEQYF